This TCR beta chain stems from a study of identical twins. Study outcomes and limitations: Donors were not followed over many years; analysis was cross-sectional. Those out-of-frame alpha sequences shared by twins showed an excess of low generation probability.

Of note for this clonotype: Its specificity is not known.

TCRdb processed the 5' RACE reads anew with MiXCR; each CDR3 protein has one entry. Altogether about 530,000 distinct CDR3 sequences are present, approximately 20% being singletons, with the ten largest covering 0.45% to 0.5%. The germline V gene has CDR1 SSHAT and CDR2 FNYEAQ (reference sequence). V lost 5 bases and J lost 8; bases outside the gene matches: 9. The CDR3 contains 15 residues. Each donor was a healthy Caucasian. These data were likewise used in another study, on yellow fever vaccine responses in identical twins. That paper states: Reports say the vaccine T cell response in twins looked partly convergent and partly personalized.

This chain connects TRBV7-7 to TRBJ2-1; TRBD1 agrees at 10 bases. The sequence came from a woman aged 18-29 years in good health. The sample was CD4+ T cells sorted from blood. CDR3 coding DNA: TGTGCCAGCAGCGTAGGGACAGGGGTCCTCGATGAGCAGTTCTTC. Its protein is CASSVGTGVLDEQFF.